This T cell receptor beta chain was captured in a study of CD8+CD57+ T cells in acquired aplastic anemia. Study-wide context: DNA per sorted CD4+ or CD8+ sample ranged roughly 0.19 to 30 ug, averaging around 3 ug. Study findings and constraints: Patients and controls turned out to have twenty-nine CD8+ CDR3 sequences in common.

In the case of this clonotype: Its cognate antigen is unknown.

Patients picked for sequencing had shown CD8+CD57+ cell expansion detected by flow cytometry. All participating patients were living with severe acquired aplastic anemia. Patients had undergone no therapy by the time their blood was sampled. The CDR3 totals 16 residues. V dropped 5 bases and J dropped 2; count of bases not matched to a gene: 12. Germline lookup yields CDR1 SGHAT and CDR2 FQDESV (reference sequence). The use of genomic DNA as template underpinned the TCR beta VDJ and CDR3 profiling. MiXCR, applied by TCRdb to the reads, yields one record per CDR3 protein. The sample has 75,000 to 80,000 distinct CDR3 sequences, roughly three quarters seen once.

Sequences were obtained from sorted CD4+, CD8+, or CD8+CD57+ T cells (not recorded which) from PBMCs. This chain joins TRBV11-1 and TRBJ2-7; the match to TRBD1 covers 7 bases. This receptor was obtained from a human donor with aplastic anemia. CDR3 protein: CASSPYRGQLTYEQYF. The CDR3 DNA reads as TGTGCCAGCAGCCCATACAGGGGTCAACTGACCTACGAGCAGTACTTC.